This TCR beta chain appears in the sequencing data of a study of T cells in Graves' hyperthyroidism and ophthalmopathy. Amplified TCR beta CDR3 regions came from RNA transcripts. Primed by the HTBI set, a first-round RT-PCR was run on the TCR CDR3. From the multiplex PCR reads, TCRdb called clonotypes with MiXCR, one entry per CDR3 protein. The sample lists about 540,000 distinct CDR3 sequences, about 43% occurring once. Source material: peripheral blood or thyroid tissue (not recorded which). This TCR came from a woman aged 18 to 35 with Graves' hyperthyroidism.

Here the CDR3 reads CASSENPVNYGYTF. DNA of the CDR3: TGTGCCAGCAGTGAAAACCCGGTTAACTATGGCTACACCTTC. This rearrangement joins TRBV2 to TRBJ1-2; unclear D gene. The length of the CDR3 is 14 residues. Trimming took off 2 bases at V and 1 base at J, with 8 bases between the two ends. The V gene's germline CDR1 is SNHLY and CDR2 FYNNEI.